The subject of this entry is one T cell receptor (beta chain). Its antigen is currently not known. Base qualities were left out, and no much larger clone turns up one base away. The sample originates from a study of cytomegalovirus exposure and HLA in healthy donors (dated by TCRdb to the late 2010s). Study-wide context: A later analysis indicated that the roughly 120 validation repertoires were generated on the platform also employed for the 720 or so repertoires of the first cohort. The aim of the study was to test whether cataloging public T cell receptors could identify signatures of past pathogen exposure. In addition to the first cohort of 500 to 850 subjects, a separate validation cohort of 130 or so different subjects was used. To predict cytomegalovirus infection status, the study combined high-throughput TCR immunosequencing, statistical association of individual TCRs with disease status, and machine learning. Study-wide findings and limitations: The authors suggested that the approach could potentially be generalized to other disease states and immunological phenotypes. The validation cohort had no HLA typing available for a later analysis, so co-occurrence within that cohort was assessed over all 120 or so repertoires. In vitro tests confirmed that a few of the cytomegalovirus-associated TCR beta chains recognize cytomegalovirus antigens. Across donors, most TCR sequences were observed very rarely, whereas some public TCRs were present in many individuals. The study gave a list of around 170 TCR beta chains associated with cytomegalovirus. Subsequent analysis determined that TCRs grouped into clusters in the first cohort also showed a tendency toward co-occurrence across the 120 validation repertoires, and approximately 93% of cluster scores exceeded 0. The classifier was reported to diagnose cytomegalovirus status with high specificity and sensitivity in both the original and validation cohorts.

Separate from the approximately 690-subject first cohort, the validation cohort of roughly 120 subjects was the group to which the donors belonged. Library preparation used the immunoSEQ multiplex PCR assay. In the authors' own workflow: A statistical classification framework was built for diagnosing cytomegalovirus status from the catalog of TCR beta chain sequences. TCRdb obtained this table from immuneACCESS and retained in-frame rearrangements with V and J assigned. These tables miss some clones; where compared with another copy, unresolved V genes account for less than half of the shortfall, and the remainder is unexplained. V and J calls and clone size are those listed in that table; D and trimming were worked out from the DNA. The sample contains over 250,000 clones, approximately 86% of them found a single time. The ten most abundant clones make up approximately 1.1% of the sample. Trimmed from V: 1 base; trimmed from J: 4 bases; junction bases lacking a gene match: 3. From the cysteine through the phenylalanine, the CDR3 covers 14 amino acids. Of the read, only the CDR3 DNA is kept; its 42 bases are in frame from base 1. The germline V gene encodes CDR1 GTSNPN and CDR2 SVGIG (reference sequence).

The sequenced sample was PBMCs. This clonotype was obtained from a woman in her twenties or thirties in good health and CMV-seropositive. The rearranged segments are TRBV30 and TRBJ1-2, with TRBD1 matching 10 junction bases. The DNA sequence is TGTGCCTGGAGTGGGGACAGGGGCGTCTATGGCTACACCTTC. It encodes CAWSGDRGVYGYTF. With the portions outside the CDR3 filled from the reference TRBV30 and TRBJ1-2 genes, the complete variable region becomes SQTIHQWPATLVQPVGSPLSLECTVEGTSNPNLYWYRQAAGRGLQLLFYSVGIGQISSEVPQNLSASRPQDRQFILSSKKLLLSDSGFYLCAWSGDRGVYGYTFGSGTRLTVV.